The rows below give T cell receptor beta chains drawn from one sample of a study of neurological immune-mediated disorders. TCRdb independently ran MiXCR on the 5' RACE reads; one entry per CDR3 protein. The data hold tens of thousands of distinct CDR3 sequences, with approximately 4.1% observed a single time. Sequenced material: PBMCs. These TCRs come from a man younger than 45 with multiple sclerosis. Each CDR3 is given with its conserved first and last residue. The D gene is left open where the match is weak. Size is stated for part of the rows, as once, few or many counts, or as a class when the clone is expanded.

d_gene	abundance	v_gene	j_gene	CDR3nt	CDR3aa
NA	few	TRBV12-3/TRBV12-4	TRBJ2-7	TGTGCCAGCAGTTTAGACCGGTCTACGGAGCAGTACTTC	CASSLDRSTEQYF
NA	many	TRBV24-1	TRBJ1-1	TGTGCCACCAGTGATTTATTTGGGCCTATGAACACTGAAGCTTTCTTT	CATSDLFGPMNTEAFF
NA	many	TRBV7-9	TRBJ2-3	TGTGCGAGCCAGGAAGGCACAGATACGCAGTATTTT	CASQEGTDTQYF
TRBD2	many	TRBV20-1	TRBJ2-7	TGCAGTGCCCCCGGGACTAGTGTATCAGAGCAGTACTTC	CSAPGTSVSEQYF
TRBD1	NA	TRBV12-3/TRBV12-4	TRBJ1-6	TGTGCCAGCGGGCGACAGGGGGGATCACCCCTCAACTTT	CASGRQGGSPLNF
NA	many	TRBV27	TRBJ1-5	TGTGCCAGCAGTTTCGCTAGCAATCAGCCCCAGCATTTT	CASSFASNQPQHF
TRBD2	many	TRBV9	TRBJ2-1	TGTGCCAGCAGCGCCTCGGACTGGCGGGGGGGCTACAATGAGCAGTTCTTC	CASSASDWRGGYNEQFF
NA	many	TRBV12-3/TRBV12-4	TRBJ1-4	NA	CASSTSGNEKLFF
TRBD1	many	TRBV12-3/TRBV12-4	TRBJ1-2	TGTGCGACTAGCAGGGGGCGTTTGAACTATGGCTACACCTTC	CATSRGRLNYGYTF
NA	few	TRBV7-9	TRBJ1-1	TGTGCCAGTCGGGCCCACACTGAAGCTTTCTTT	CASRAHTEAFF
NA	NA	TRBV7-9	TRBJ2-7	TGTGCCAGCAGCTCACGACAGGAGAATTACGAGCAGTACTTC	CASSSRQENYEQYF
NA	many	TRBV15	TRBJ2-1	TGTGCCACCAGCAAGAGGGGGACGGGGGTGGTCAATGAGCAGTTCTTC	CATSKRGTGVVNEQFF
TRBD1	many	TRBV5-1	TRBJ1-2	TGCGCCAGCAGCCCGGGACAGGGGAACTATGGCTACACCTTC	CASSPGQGNYGYTF
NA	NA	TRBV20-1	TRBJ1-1	TGCAGTGCTAGGATTCCAATGAACACTGAAGCTTTCTTT	CSARIPMNTEAFF
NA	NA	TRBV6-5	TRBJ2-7	TGTGCCAGCAGTTTCCAAAAGGGCGAGCAGTACTTC	CASSFQKGEQYF
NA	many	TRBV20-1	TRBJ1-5	TGCAGTGCTAGGGGCCCAGAAGGGATCCAGCCCCAGCATTTT	CSARGPEGIQPQHF
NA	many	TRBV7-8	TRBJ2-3	TGTGCCAGCAGCTCAGGGTGGACACCGAGCACAGATACGCAGTATTTT	CASSSGWTPSTDTQYF
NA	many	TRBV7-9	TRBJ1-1	TGTGCCAGCAGCCGACGGGGGCTTGGGAACACTGAAGCTTTCTTT	CASSRRGLGNTEAFF
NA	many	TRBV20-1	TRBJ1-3	TGCAGTGCTAGGGCTTGGACAGTCGACTCTGGAAACACCATATATTTT	CSARAWTVDSGNTIYF
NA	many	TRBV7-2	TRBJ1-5	TGTGCCAGCAGCTTTTACAGTCAGCCCCAGCATTTT	CASSFYSQPQHF
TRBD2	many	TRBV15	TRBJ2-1	TGTGCCACCTCGGGGGGGCCTGACAATGAGCAGTTCTTC	CATSGGPDNEQFF
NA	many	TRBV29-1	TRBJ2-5	TGCAGCGTTGTATCGTCACTGGGCCAAGAGACCCAGTACTTC	CSVVSSLGQETQYF
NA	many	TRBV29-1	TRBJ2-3	TGCAGCGTTTGGGGGGGCCGTGGGGCAGATACGCAGTATTTT	CSVWGGRGADTQYF
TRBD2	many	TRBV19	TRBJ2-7	TGTGCCAGTAGGAGGGCTAGCGGGGGCGGCTACGAGCAGTACTTC	CASRRASGGGYEQYF
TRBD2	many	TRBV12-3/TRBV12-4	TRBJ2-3	TGTGCCAGCAGCCGGGGGGCGGGGGGGACCACAGATACGCAGTATTTT	CASSRGAGGTTDTQYF
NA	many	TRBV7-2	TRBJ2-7	TGTGCCAGCAGCTTAGTCGGGGTCCCCTCCTACGAGCAGTACTTC	CASSLVGVPSYEQYF
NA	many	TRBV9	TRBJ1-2	TGTGCCAGCAGCAGCCGACTACAAGGCTCCAAGTTTGGCTACACCTTC	CASSSRLQGSKFGYTF
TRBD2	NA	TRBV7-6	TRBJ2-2	TGTGCCAGCAGCTTTTTCGCTAGCGGGGGGAACACCGGGGAGCTGTTTTTT	CASSFFASGGNTGELFF
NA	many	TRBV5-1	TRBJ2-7	TGCGCCAGCAGCTTGGAACAGGGTGGAACCGAGCAGTACTTC	CASSLEQGGTEQYF
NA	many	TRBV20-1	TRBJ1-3	TGCAGTGCTAGACCCGGGACTAAGAACACCATATATTTT	CSARPGTKNTIYF
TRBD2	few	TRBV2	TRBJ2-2	TGTGCCAGCACCTCGCCGGGCGCGGGGGACACCGGGGAGCTGTTTTTT	CASTSPGAGDTGELFF
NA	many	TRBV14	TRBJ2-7	TGTGCCAGCAGCCAAGATTTGGCGGGAATCAAGCAGTACTTC	CASSQDLAGIKQYF
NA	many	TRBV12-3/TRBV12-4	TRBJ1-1	TGTGCCAGCAGTTTATACAGGGATATTGAAGCTTTCTTT	CASSLYRDIEAFF
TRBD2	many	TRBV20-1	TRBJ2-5	TGCAGTGCTAGAGATCGGACTAGCGGGGCCCAGGGCCGCCAGACCCAGTACTTC	CSARDRTSGAQGRQTQYF
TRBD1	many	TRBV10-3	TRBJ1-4	TGTGCCATCAGTGAGTCCGGACAGGGGGCCTTTGAAAAACTGTTTTTT	CAISESGQGAFEKLFF
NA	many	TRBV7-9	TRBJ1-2	TGTGCCAGCAGCTCCCTTAAGCAGGGGACATCCTCCTTC	CASSSLKQGTSSF
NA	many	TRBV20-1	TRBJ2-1	TGCAGTGCAGGAGGCTCCTACAATGAGCAGTTCTTC	CSAGGSYNEQFF
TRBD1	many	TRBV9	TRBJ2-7	TGTGCCAGCAGCGCCCACGGTTCCAGGGGGCGGTTGTACGAGCAGTACTTC	CASSAHGSRGRLYEQYF
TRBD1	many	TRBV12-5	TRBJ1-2	TGTGCTAGTGGTTTGGGGCTAGGGACAGGTTCCTCGGGCTACACCTTC	CASGLGLGTGSSGYTF
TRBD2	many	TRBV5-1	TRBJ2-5	TGCGCCAGCAGCTTGGCTACTAGCGAGGGGAAGACCCAGTACTTC	CASSLATSEGKTQYF
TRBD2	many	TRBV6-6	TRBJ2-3	TGTGCCAGCAGCCGACTAGCGGGGGCCCCAGTGGATACGCAGTATTTT	CASSRLAGAPVDTQYF
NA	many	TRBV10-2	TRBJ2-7	TGCGCCAGCCTAGGGGAGGCGAGGGCCGAGCAGTACTTC	CASLGEARAEQYF
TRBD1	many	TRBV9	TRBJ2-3	TGTGCCAGCAGCGTAGCGATACAGGGGGCCGGAGATACGCAGTATTTT	CASSVAIQGAGDTQYF
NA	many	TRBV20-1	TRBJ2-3	TGCAGTGCTAGAGATCCGACGTTTATAGCGCAGTATTTT	CSARDPTFIAQYF
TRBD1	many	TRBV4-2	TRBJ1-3	TGTGCCAGCAGCCGATCAACAGGGGACTCTGGAAACACCATATATTTT	CASSRSTGDSGNTIYF
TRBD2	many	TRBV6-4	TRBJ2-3	TGTGCCAGCAGTGAGGCTAGCGGGGACACAGATACGCAGTATTTT	CASSEASGDTDTQYF
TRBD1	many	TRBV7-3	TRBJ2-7	TGTGCCAGCAGCCCGCGACAGGGCCCCTACGAGCAGTACTTC	CASSPRQGPYEQYF
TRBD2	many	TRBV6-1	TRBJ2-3	TGTGCCAGCAGTGGACTAGCGGGGGGGCCAGATACGCAGTATTTT	CASSGLAGGPDTQYF
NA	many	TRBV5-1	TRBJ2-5	TGCGCCAGCAGCTTGATGTGGCAGGGGTCATTCACCTCCCAAGAGACCCAGTACTTC	CASSLMWQGSFTSQETQYF
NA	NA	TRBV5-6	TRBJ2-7	TGTGCCAGCAGCTTGAACAGGGCCTTCTCCTACGAGCAGTACTTC	CASSLNRAFSYEQYF
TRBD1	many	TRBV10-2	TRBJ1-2	TGCGCCAGCGGGGACAGGGACTATGGCTACACCTTC	CASGDRDYGYTF
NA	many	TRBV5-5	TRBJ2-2	TGTGCCAGCAGCCCTCTTGCGGGAAACACCGGGGAGCTGTTTTTT	CASSPLAGNTGELFF
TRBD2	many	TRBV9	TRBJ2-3	TGTGCCAGCTCGGATTCGGCGGGGGGTGCAGATACGCAGTATTTT	CASSDSAGGADTQYF
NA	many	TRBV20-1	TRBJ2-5	TGCAGTGCTACAAATTACAGGGCGGGGAACGCCCAAGAGACCCAGTACTTC	CSATNYRAGNAQETQYF